This TCR beta chain was documented in a study of T cell responses to AZD1222 COVID-19 vaccine. The table came from immunoSEQ multiplex PCR; TCRdb's copy has only in-frame clones and leaves some out. The table includes some 140,000 clones, about 91% detected once. This clone was seen repeatedly, ten times or more. Its antigen is still unknown. Looked up from germline, CDR1 is PRHDT and CDR2 is FYEKMQ (reference sequence). Trimming removed 5 bases from V and 4 bases from J; junction bases left unmatched: 5. This CDR3 region has 14 residues. Study-wide points: Baseline seropositivity characterized only a handful of AZD1222 recipients.

The sample in question was peripheral blood, obtained on day 0 of AZD1222 vaccination. The sequence derives from an adult in good health. The J gene is TRBJ2-5, the V gene TRBV13, with 9 nucleotides matching TRBD1. The CDR3 coding sequence is TGTGCCAGCAGCACCGGACAGGGGTCAGAGACCCAGTACTTC. Encoded protein: CASSTGQGSETQYF.